This T cell receptor beta chain was identified in a study of chemoradiotherapy in HPV16-positive cancers. Study-level points and caveats: The functional HPV-specific definition rests on just a couple of HPV16-positive patients. Non-HPV-specific T cells did not expand in tumors during treatment, whereas candidate HPV-specific clones and E7-related motifs did.

Samples were taken several times over chemoradiotherapy. A word on this clone: Its antigen is undetermined.

Sequencing used immunoSEQ multiplex PCR; TCRdb keeps in-frame clones, though not all of them. The sample includes about 68,000 clones, 88% of them seen just once. This clonotype was obtained from a human donor with HPV-associated anogenital cancer. The sample here was blood, taken from a patient who underwent chemoradiotherapy.

This CDR3 reads CASSHLGETQYF. Written as DNA, the CDR3 is TGCGCCAGCAGCCACCTAGGTGAGACCCAGTACTTC. J is TRBJ2-5 and V is TRBV5-1; no clear D. The germline V gene has CDR1 SGHRS and CDR2 YFSETQ. CDR3 length: 12 residues. V gave up 4 bases and J gave up 5 bases, with 9 bases separating them.